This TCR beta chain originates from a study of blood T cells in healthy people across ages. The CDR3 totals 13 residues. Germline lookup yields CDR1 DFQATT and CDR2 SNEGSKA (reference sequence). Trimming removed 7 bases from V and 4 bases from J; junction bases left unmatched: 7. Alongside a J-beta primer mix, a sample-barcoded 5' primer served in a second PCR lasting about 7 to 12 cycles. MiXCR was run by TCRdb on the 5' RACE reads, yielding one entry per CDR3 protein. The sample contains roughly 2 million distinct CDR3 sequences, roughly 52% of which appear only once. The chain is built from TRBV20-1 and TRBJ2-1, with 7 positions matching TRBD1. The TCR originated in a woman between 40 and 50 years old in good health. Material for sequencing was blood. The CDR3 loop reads CSVFGQAYNEQFF. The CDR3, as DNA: TGCAGTGTCTTCGGACAGGCATACAATGAGCAGTTCTTC.